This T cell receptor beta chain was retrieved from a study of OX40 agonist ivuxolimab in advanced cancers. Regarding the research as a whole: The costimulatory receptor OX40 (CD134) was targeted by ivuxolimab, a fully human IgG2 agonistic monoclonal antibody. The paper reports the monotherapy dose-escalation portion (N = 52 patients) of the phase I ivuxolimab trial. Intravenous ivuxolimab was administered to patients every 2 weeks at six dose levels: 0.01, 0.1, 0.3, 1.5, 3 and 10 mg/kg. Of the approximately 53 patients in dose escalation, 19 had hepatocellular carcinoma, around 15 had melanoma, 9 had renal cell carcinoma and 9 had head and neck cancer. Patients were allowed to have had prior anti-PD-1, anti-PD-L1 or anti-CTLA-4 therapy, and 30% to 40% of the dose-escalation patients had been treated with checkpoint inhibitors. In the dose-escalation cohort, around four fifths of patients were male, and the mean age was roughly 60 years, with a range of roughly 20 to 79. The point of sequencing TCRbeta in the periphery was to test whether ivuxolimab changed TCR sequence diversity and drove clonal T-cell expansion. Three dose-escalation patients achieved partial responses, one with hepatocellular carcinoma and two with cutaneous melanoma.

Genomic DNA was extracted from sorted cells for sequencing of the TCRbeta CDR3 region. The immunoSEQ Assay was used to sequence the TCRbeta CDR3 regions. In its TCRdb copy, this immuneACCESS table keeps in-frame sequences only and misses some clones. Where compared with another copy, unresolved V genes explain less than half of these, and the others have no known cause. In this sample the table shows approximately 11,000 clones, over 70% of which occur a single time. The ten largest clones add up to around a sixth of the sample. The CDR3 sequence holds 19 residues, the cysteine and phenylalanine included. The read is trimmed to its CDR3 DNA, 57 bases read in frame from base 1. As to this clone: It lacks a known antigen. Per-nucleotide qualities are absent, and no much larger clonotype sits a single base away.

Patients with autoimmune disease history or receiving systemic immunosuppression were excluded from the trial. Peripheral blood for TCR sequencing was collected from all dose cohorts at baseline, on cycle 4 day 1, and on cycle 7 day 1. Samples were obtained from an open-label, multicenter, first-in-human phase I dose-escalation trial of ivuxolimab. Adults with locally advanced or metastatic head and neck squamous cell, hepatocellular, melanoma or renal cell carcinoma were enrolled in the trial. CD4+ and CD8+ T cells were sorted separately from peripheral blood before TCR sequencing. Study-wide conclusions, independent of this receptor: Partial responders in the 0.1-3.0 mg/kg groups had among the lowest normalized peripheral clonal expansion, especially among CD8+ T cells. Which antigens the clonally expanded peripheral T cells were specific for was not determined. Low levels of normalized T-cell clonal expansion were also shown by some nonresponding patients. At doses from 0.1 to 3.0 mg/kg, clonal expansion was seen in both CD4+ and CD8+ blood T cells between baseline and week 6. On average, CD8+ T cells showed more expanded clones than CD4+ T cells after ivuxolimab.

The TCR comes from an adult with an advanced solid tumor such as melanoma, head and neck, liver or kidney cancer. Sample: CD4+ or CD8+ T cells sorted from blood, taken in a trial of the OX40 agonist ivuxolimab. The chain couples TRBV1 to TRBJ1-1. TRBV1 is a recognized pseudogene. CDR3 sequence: CTSSQAPPTRGVGNTEAFF. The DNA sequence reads TGCACCAGCAGCCAAGCCCCCCCCACGAGGGGGGTCGGGAACACTGAAGCTTTCTTT.